One sample yielded the 6 T cell receptor beta chains listed below, sequenced in a study of T-cell memory formation after mild COVID-19. TCRdb ran MiXCR on the 5' RACE reads and lists one entry per CDR3 protein. This table has about 140,000 distinct CDR3 sequences, roughly 21% appearing once. The specimen was PBMCs or a T cell subset sorted from them (not recorded which). Receptor source: an adult woman who had mild COVID-19 (a few samples of this study predate the infection). Cell type and time point are not known.

With respect to this clonotype: The junction departs from germline at one end; a sequencing error may be responsible. The chain combines TRBV6-5 with TRBJ1-2; weak D call: TRBD1 (5 bases). This CDR3 has 15 amino acids. The germline gives CDR1 MNHEY, CDR2 SVGAGI. The CDR3 sequence: CASSPAGGERNGYTF. The DNA of the CDR3 is TGTGCCAGCAGCCCAGCGGGGGGAGAGAGGAATGGTTACACCTTC.

The V call is TRBV4-3, the J call TRBJ1-2; D not resolved. CDR1 LGHNA and CDR2 YSLEER come from the germline V gene. The CDR3 covers 14 residues. The V gene lost 1 base and the J gene lost 3 bases, with 9 bases spanning the gap. The CDR3 DNA is TGCGCCAGCAGCCAAGTCGGCAACCACTATGGCTACACCTTC. Its translation is CASSQVGNHYGYTF.

The chain has TRBV19 and TRBJ1-1, with a weak D call TRBD1 (5 bases). Looked up from germline, CDR1 is LNHDA and CDR2 is SQIVND (reference sequence). V lost 3 bases, J lost 1 base, and 9 bases lay in between. The CDR3 has 14 amino acids. CDR3 protein: CASSMRGPNTEAFF. CDR3 nucleotides: TGTGCCAGTAGTATGAGGGGCCCGAACACTGAAGCTTTCTTT.

The rearrangement uses TRBV18 and TRBJ1-2; possibly TRBD1 for D (6 bases). V lost 3 bases and J 2 bases, leaving 10 bases between the germline ends. The CDR3 contains 14 residues. Germline assignment: CDR1 KGHSH and CDR2 LQKENI. The CDR3 here is CASSPDRTNYGYTF. CDR3 DNA sequence: TGTGCCAGCTCACCCGACAGGACAAACTATGGCTACACCTTC.

The J gene is TRBJ1-1, the V gene TRBV5-4, with D unresolved. V lost 2 bases and J lost 0, with 11 bases in between. Germline-derived CDR1 and CDR2 are SGHNT and YYREEE (reference sequence). The CDR3 length is 15 residues. CDR3 protein: CASSFPSRMNTEAFF. Written as DNA, the CDR3 is TGTGCCAGCAGCTTCCCCTCCCGGATGAACACTGAAGCTTTCTTT.

The chain joins TRBV4-1 to TRBJ1-4, with D possibly matching TRBD1 (6 bases). From germline, CDR1 is MGHRA and CDR2 YSYEKL. CDR3 length equals 17 residues. Trimming stripped 1 base from V and 0 bases from J, with 12 bases between. In DNA form, the CDR3 reads TGCGCCAGCAGCCAAGCCCCACACAGGGCAACTAATGAAAAACTGTTTTTT. This gives the protein CASSQAPHRATNEKLFF.